These 5 T cell receptor beta chains came from one sample sequenced in a study of breast tumors, draining lymph nodes, adjacent tissues. One entry per CDR3 protein, called by TCRdb with MiXCR from the multiplex PCR reads. The repertoire consists of around 140,000 distinct CDR3 sequences, with approximately 20% occurring once and the leading ten covering roughly 2.6%. The lymph nodes were axillary draining lymph nodes from breast cancer patients. Material: axillary lymph node tissue. Receptors were obtained from a female donor with breast cancer. Some clones in this sample may be carry-over from other donors' samples.

This clonotype was seen a few times. The rearrangement links TRBV18 to TRBJ1-4; 10 nucleotides match TRBD1. The CDR3 covers 17 residues. The V gene end was trimmed by 1 base and the J gene end by 6 bases; junction bases not matched to a gene: 8. Germline-derived CDR1 and CDR2 are KGHSH and LQKENI. CDR3 nucleotides: TGTGCCAGCTCACCACGACTGACCGGGACAGGGGATGAAAAACTGTTTTTT. This encodes CASSPRLTGTGDEKLFF.

This clonotype was found many times. The V call is TRBV20-1, the J call TRBJ2-3, with D tentatively TRBD1 or TRBD2 (5 bases each). The CDR3 runs to 14 residues. V was pared by 6 bases and J by 1 base, with 14 bases between. The germline V gene encodes CDR1 DFQATT and CDR2 SNEGSKA (reference sequence). The chain's CDR3 is CSAGGGAGTDTQYF. DNA of the CDR3: TGCAGTGCCGGTGGGGGAGCGGGCACAGATACGCAGTATTTT.

As regards this clonotype: This may come from a read error, since a much larger clone is one base off. The chain uses TRBV4-3 and TRBJ2-2, with 8 bases lining up with TRBD1. The germline CDR1 and CDR2 sequences are LGHNA and YSLEER. The CDR3 extends over 14 amino acids. The ends lost 1 base at V and 13 bases at J; junction bases unmatched: 8. The CDR3 nucleotides read TGCGCCAGCAGCCAAGTAGGACAGGGCAGGGGGCTGTTTTTT. Translated, it gives CASSQVGQGRGLFF.

Comment on this clonotype: At one boundary the junction diverges from the germline segment, which might be a read error. V is TRBV5-1 and J is TRBJ2-5; the match to TRBD1 covers 8 bases. This CDR3 has 16 amino acids. Germline lookup yields CDR1 SGHRS and CDR2 YFSETQ. The CDR3 sequence: CASSLLRGRGQETRYF. CDR3 sequence (DNA): TGCGCCAGCAGCCTACTCAGGGGGCGTGGGCAAGAGACCCGGTACTTC.

This clonotype was seen repeatedly, ten times or more. The rearrangement uses TRBV5-1 and TRBJ2-1; 10 bases align to TRBD2. The CDR3 is 16 amino acids. The germline V gene encodes CDR1 SGHRS and CDR2 YFSETQ. V shed 0 bases, J shed 6 bases, and the junction held 6 bases outside the gene matches. This CDR3 is CASSLVGSSGSNEQFF. For the CDR3, the DNA is TGCGCCAGCAGCTTGGTAGGCTCTAGCGGGAGCAATGAGCAGTTCTTC.